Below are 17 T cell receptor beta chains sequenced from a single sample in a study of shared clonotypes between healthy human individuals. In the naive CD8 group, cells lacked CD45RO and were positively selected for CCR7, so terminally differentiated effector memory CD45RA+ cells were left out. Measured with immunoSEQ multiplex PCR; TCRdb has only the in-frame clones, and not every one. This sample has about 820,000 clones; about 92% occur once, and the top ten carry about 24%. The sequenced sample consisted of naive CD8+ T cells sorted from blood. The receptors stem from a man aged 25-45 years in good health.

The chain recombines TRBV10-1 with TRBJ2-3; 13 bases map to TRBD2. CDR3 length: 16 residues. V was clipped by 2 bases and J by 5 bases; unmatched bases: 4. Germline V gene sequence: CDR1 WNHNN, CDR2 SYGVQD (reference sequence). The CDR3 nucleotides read TGCGCCAGCAGTGAGGGACTAGCGGGAGTCGGAGATACGCAGTATTTT. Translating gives CASSEGLAGVGDTQYF.

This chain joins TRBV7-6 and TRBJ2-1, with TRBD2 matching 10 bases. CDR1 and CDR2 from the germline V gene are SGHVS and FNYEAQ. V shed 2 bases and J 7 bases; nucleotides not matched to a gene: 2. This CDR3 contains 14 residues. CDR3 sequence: CASSLKREGNEQFF. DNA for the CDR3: TGTGCCAGCAGCTTAAAGCGGGAGGGGAATGAGCAGTTCTTC.

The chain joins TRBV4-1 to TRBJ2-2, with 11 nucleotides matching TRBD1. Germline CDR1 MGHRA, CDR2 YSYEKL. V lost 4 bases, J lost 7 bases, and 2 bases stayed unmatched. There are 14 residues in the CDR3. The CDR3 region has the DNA TGCGCCAGCAGCCCAGGGACAGGGGGCGGGGAGCTGTTTTTT. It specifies CASSPGTGGGELFF.

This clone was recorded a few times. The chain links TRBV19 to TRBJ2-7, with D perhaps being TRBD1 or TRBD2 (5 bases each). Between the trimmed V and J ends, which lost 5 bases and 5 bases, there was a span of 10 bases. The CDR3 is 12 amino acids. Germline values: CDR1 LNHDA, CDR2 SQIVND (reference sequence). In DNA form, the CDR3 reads TGTGCCAGTAGTGGGGGAGCGCACGAGCAGTACTTC. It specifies CASSGGAHEQYF.

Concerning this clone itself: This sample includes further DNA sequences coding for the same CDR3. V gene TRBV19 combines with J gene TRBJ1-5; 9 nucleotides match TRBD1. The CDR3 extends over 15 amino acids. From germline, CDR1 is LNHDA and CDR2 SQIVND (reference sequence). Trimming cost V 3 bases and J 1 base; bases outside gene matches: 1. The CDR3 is CASSIGTGSNQPQHF. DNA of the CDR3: TGTGCCAGTAGTATTGGGACAGGGAGCAATCAGCCCCAGCATTTT.

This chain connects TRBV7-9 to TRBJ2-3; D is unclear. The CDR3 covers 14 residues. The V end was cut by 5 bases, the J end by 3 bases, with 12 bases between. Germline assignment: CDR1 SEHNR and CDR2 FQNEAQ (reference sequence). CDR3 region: CASSQPIQTDTQYF. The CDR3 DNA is TGTGCCAGCAGCCAACCTATACAGACAGATACGCAGTATTTT. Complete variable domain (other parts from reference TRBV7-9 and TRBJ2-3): DTGVSQNPRHKITKRGQNVTFRCDPISEHNRLYWYRQTLGQGPEFLTYFQNEAQLEKSRLLSDRFSAERPKGSFSTLEIQRTEQGDSAMYLCASSQPIQTDTQYFGPGTRLTVL.

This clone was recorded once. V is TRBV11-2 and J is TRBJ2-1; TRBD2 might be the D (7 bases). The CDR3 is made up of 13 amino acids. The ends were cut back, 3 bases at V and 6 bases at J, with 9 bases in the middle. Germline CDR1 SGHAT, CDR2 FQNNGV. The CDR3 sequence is CASSLGGPNEQFF. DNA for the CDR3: TGTGCCAGCAGCTTGGGGGGGCCCAATGAGCAGTTCTTC.

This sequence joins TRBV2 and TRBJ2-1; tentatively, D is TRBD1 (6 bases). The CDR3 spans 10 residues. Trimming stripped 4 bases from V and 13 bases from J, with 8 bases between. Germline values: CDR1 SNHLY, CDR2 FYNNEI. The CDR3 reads CASSGQEQFF. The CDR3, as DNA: TGTGCCAGCAGTGGACAGGAACAGTTCTTC.

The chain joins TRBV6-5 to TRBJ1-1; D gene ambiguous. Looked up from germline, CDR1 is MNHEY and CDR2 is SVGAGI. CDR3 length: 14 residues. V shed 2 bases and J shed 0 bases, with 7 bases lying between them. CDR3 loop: CASSYRVLNTEAFF. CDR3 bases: TGTGCCAGCAGTTACCGGGTATTGAACACTGAAGCTTTCTTT.

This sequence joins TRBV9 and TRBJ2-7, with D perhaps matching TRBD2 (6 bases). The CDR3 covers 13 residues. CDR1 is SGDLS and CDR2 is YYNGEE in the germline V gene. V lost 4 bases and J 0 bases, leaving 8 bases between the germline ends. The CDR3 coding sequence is TGTGCCAGCAGCACTAGCACCTCCTACGAGCAGTACTTC. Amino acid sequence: CASSTSTSYEQYF.

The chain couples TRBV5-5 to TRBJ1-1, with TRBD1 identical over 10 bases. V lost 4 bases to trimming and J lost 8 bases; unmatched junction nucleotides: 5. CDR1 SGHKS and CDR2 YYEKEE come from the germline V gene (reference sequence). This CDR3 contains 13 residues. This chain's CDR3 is CASSDGQGVEAFF. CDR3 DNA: TGTGCCAGCAGCGACGGACAGGGGGTGGAAGCTTTCTTT.

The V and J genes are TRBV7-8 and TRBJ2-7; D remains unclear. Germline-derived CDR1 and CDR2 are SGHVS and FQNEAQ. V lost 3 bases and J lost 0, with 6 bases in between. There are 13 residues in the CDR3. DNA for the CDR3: TGTGCCAGCAGCTTTTACAGCTCCTACGAGCAGTACTTC. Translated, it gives CASSFYSSYEQYF.

This CDR3 is CASSQGYGNTEAFF. DNA for the CDR3: TGCGCCAGCAGCCAGGGGTACGGAAACACTGAAGCTTTCTTT. V is TRBV10-1 and J is TRBJ1-1, with D possibly being TRBD1 (6 bases). This CDR3 region has 14 residues. In germline, CDR1 is WNHNN, CDR2 SYGVQD (reference sequence). The V and J ends lost 6 bases and 2 bases respectively, with 13 bases between them.

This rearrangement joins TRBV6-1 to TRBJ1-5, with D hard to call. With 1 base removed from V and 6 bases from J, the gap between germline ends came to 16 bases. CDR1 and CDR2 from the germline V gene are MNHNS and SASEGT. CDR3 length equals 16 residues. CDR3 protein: CASSEGGVGFGQPQHF. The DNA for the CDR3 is TGTGCCAGCAGTGAAGGTGGGGTAGGGTTCGGTCAGCCCCAGCATTTT.

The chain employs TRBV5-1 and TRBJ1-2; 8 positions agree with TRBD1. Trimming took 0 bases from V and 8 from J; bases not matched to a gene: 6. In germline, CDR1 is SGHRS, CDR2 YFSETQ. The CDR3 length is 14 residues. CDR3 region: CASSLAAGGEGYTF. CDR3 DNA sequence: TGCGCCAGCAGCTTGGCCGCAGGGGGCGAGGGCTACACCTTC.

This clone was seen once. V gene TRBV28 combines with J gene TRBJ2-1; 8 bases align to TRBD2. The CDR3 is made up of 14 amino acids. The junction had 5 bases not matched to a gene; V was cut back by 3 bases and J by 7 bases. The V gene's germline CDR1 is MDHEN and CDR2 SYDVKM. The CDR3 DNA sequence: TGTGCCAGCAGTTTCCCGGGACTAGGGAATGAGCAGTTCTTC. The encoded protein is CASSFPGLGNEQFF.

The CDR3 DNA reads TGTGCCAGCAGTGATATGCGGGGCAGGGAGACCCAGTACTTC. Its translation is CASSDMRGRETQYF. V usage is TRBV6-1 and J usage is TRBJ2-5, with a possible D match to TRBD2 (6 bases). Looked up from germline, CDR1 is MNHNS and CDR2 is SASEGT. V shed 3 bases and J shed 5 bases, with 13 bases lying between them. The CDR3 length is 14 residues.